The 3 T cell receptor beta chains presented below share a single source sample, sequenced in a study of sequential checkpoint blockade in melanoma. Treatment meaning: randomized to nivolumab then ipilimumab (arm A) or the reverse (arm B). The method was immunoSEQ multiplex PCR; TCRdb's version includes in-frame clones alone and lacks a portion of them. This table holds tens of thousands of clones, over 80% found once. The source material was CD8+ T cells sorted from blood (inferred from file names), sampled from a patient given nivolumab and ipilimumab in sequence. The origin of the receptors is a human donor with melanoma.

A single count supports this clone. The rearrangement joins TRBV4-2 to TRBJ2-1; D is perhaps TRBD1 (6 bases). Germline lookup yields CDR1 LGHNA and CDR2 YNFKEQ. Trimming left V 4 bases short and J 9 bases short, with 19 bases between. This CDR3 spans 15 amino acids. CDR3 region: CASSLRTDLGREQFF. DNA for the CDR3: TGTGCCAGCAGCCTTCGGACAGATTTGGGCCGTGAGCAGTTCTTC.

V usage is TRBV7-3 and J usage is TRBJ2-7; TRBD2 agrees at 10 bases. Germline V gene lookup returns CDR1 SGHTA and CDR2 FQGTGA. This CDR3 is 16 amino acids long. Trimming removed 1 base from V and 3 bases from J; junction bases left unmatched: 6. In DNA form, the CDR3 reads TGTGCCAGCAGCTTAAATCCTAGCGGGGGTCGCTACGAGCAGTACTTC. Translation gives CASSLNPSGGRYEQYF.

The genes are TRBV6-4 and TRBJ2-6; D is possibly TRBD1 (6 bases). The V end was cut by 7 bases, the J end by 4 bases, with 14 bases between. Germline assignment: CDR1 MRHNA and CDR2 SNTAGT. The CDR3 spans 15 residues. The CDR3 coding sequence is TGTGCCAGCACCCCAGGGGCAGGAGGGGCCAACGTCCTGACTTTC. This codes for CASTPGAGGANVLTF.